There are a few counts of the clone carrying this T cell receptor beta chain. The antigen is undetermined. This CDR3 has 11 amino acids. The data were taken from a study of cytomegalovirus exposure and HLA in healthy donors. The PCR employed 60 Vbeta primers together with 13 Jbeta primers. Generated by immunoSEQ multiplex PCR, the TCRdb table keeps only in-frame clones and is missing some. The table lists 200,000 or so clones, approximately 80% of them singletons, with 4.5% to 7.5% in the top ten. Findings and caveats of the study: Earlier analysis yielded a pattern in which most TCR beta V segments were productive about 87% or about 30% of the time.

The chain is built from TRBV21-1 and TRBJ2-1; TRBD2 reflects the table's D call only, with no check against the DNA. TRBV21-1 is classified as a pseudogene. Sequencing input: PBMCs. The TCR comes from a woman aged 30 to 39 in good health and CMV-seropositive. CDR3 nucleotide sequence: TGTGCCAACGGCGGTGTGAATGAGCAGTTCTTC. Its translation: CANGGVNEQFF.